This T cell receptor beta chain came from a study of cytomegalovirus exposure and HLA in healthy donors. Study-wide findings and caveats: Reportedly, diagnosis of cytomegalovirus status by the classifier showed high specificity and sensitivity.

A word on this clone: Antigen specificity is unknown.

Primers for the PCR totalled 60 Vbeta and 13 Jbeta. TCRdb's table, derived via immunoSEQ multiplex PCR, lists solely in-frame clones and lacks some. The sample contains 120,000 to 150,000 clones, 78% of which appear only once. V was trimmed by 4 bases and J by 8 bases, leaving 11 bases between them. CDR3 length: 13 amino acids. Germline V gene data show CDR1 as SGHTA and CDR2 as FQGNSA. The clonotype comes from a middle-aged man in good health and CMV-seropositive. Input material: PBMCs. The V gene is TRBV7-2, the J gene TRBJ1-4, with D possibly TRBD1 on 6 matching bases. For the CDR3, the DNA is TGTGCCAGCAGCTGGGACAAAGGCGAAAAACTGTTTTTT. Translated, it gives CASSWDKGEKLFF.